This entry lists 7 T cell receptor beta chains sequenced from one sample in a study of blood T cell repertoires in COVID-19. Produced via immunoSEQ multiplex PCR; TCRdb's table is partial and in-frame only. Here the sample spans approximately 69,000 clones, roughly 81% being singletons. Sequencing was performed on peripheral blood. Every receptor here comes from an older woman with acute or convalescent COVID-19.

The CDR3 DNA is TGTGCCAGCCAGAAGCTGGAGGCGTACGAGCAGTACTTC. Protein product: CASQKLEAYEQYF. The rearrangement links TRBV2 to TRBJ2-7; possible D gene TRBD2, 5 bases. CDR3 size: 13 residues. Trimming took off 8 bases at V and 4 bases at J, with 15 bases between the two ends. Germline CDR1 reads SNHLY; CDR2 reads FYNNEI.

A single count supports this clone. The CDR3 sequence is CASSPSLGFVEQFF. As DNA, the CDR3 is TGTGCCAGCAGTCCCTCCTTGGGCTTTGTTGAGCAGTTCTTC. The chain has TRBV28 and TRBJ2-1, with D unresolved. V was pared by 5 bases and J by 9 bases, with 17 bases between. CDR3 length equals 14 residues. Germline V CDR1 and CDR2: MDHEN, SYDVKM. Drawing the rest from reference TRBV28 and TRBJ2-1, the complete variable domain is DVKVTQSSRYLVKRTGEKVFLECVQDMDHENMFWYRQDPGLGLRLIYFSYDVKMKEKGDIPEGYSVSREKKERFSLILESASTNQTSMYLCASSPSLGFVEQFFGPGTRLTVL.

The rearrangement uses TRBV5-1 and TRBJ2-3; TRBD2 matches at 8 bases. Germline loops: CDR1 SGHRS, CDR2 YFSETQ. Trimming at V came to 4 bases and at J to 2 bases, leaving 6 bases not matched to a gene. The CDR3 is 15 amino acids. For the CDR3, the DNA is TGCGCCAGCAGCAGCGGACTAGCTTTCACAGATACGCAGTATTTT. Residues: CASSSGLAFTDTQYF.

The chain has TRBV6-6 and TRBJ1-6; no reliable D call. V lost 7 bases, J lost 0 bases, and 7 bases lay in between. Germline V gene sequence: CDR1 MNHNY, CDR2 SVGAGI (reference sequence). CDR3 length: 14 amino acids. CDR3 in amino acids: CASNEASYNSPLHF. Written as DNA, the CDR3 is TGTGCCAGCAACGAGGCCTCCTATAATTCACCCCTCCACTTT.

The chain is built from TRBV7-8 and TRBJ2-1, with D perhaps TRBD1 (5 bases). Per germline, CDR1 SGHVS and CDR2 FQNEAQ. The CDR3 loop spans 15 amino acids. Trimming shortened V by 5 bases and J by 2 bases, and 13 bases separated the two germline ends. The CDR3 here is CASSVRAFTYNEQFF. The CDR3 nucleotides are TGTGCCAGCAGCGTCAGGGCGTTCACCTACAATGAGCAGTTCTTC.

The J gene is TRBJ1-2, the V gene TRBV5-4; tentative D call: TRBD1 (6 bases). Germline CDR1 and CDR2: SGHNT and YYREEE (reference sequence). The V and J ends lost 4 bases and 5 bases respectively, with 21 bases between them. This CDR3 spans 16 amino acids. The CDR3 DNA is TGTGCCAGCAGCCTTAGACAGGTGACTTCTCCTTATGGCTACACCTTC. It specifies CASSLRQVTSPYGYTF.

The rearrangement uses TRBV6-4 and TRBJ2-7, with 10 bases aligning to TRBD1. Germline CDR1 MRHNA, CDR2 SNTAGT. The CDR3 loop spans 16 amino acids. V dropped 3 bases and J dropped 5; count of bases not matched to a gene: 10. CDR3 sequence reads: CASSDRIGTGANEQYF. DNA for the CDR3: TGTGCCAGCAGTGATCGTATCGGGACAGGGGCTAACGAGCAGTACTTC.